The 20 T cell receptor beta chains listed next were all sequenced from one sample in a study of CD8+CD57+ T cells in acquired aplastic anemia. Genomic DNA provided the template from which TCR beta VDJ and CDR3 profiles were obtained. TCRdb itself ran the reads through MiXCR, one entry per CDR3 protein. This sample has 150,000 to 200,000 distinct CDR3 sequences, with about 60% found just once. Sequencing used sorted CD4+, CD8+, or CD8+CD57+ T cells (not recorded which) from PBMCs. Every receptor here comes from a human donor in good health.

The V and J genes are TRBV2 and TRBJ1-1; no reliable D call. The CDR3 loop spans 15 amino acids. The V end lost 4 bases, the J end lost 4 bases, and 16 bases lay between the germline ends. Per the germline V gene, CDR1 is SNHLY and CDR2 is FYNNEI. The CDR3 DNA reads as TGTGCCAGCAGTGTTGGCAGGTTCCCCTTCACTGAAGCTTTCTTT. It codes for CASSVGRFPFTEAFF.

This clonotype was found once. The rearrangement links TRBV24-1 to TRBJ1-2; D is undetermined. The CDR3 length is 14 residues. The V end lost 0 bases, the J end lost 1 base, and 5 bases lay between the germline ends. Germline V CDR1 and CDR2: KGHDR, SFDVKD. The CDR3 DNA reads as TGTGCCACCAGTGATTTGTTCAGTAACTATGGCTACACCTTC. As protein: CATSDLFSNYGYTF.

V is TRBV24-1 and J is TRBJ2-1; TRBD2 matches 13 bases. The CDR3 loop spans 17 amino acids. J lost 4 bases, V lost 4 bases, and 6 bases had no gene match. The germline V gene has CDR1 KGHDR and CDR2 SFDVKD. The CDR3 nucleotides are TGTGCCACCAGTGACCCTACTAGCGGGGGGGTATACAATGAGCAGTTCTTC. As protein: CATSDPTSGGVYNEQFF.

The chain employs TRBV20-1 and TRBJ2-5; 7 nucleotides line up with TRBD2. The CDR3 runs 14 residues. The V gene end was trimmed by 5 bases and the J gene end by 1 base; junction bases not matched to a gene: 7. The germline CDR1 and CDR2 sequences are DFQATT and SNEGSKA (reference sequence). CDR3 loop: CSASTGGPQETQYF. The CDR3 region has the DNA TGCAGTGCTTCCACGGGGGGACCCCAAGAGACCCAGTACTTC.

This clonotype was recorded a few times. The chain carries TRBV20-1 and TRBJ1-5; 7 bases are shared with TRBD1. There are 16 residues in the CDR3. Trimming cost V 6 bases and J 5 bases; bases outside gene matches: 16. Germline V lookup: CDR1 DFQATT, CDR2 SNEGSKA (reference sequence). The CDR3 DNA sequence: TGCAGTGCGAGACAGGGAAACACAGGGATGGATCAGCCCCAGCATTTT. It specifies CSARQGNTGMDQPQHF.

This chain connects TRBV10-2 to TRBJ2-1, with a possible D match to TRBD2 (6 bases). The V end lost 6 bases, the J end lost 4 bases, and 19 bases lay between the germline ends. Germline V lookup: CDR1 WSHSY, CDR2 SAAADI. The CDR3 covers 16 residues. CDR3 amino acids: CASREASAGKYNEQFF. In DNA, the CDR3 is TGCGCCAGCAGGGAGGCATCTGCGGGGAAATACAATGAGCAGTTCTTC.

This clonotype was detected ten times or more. The chain employs TRBV20-1 and TRBJ2-7, with 10 bases identical to TRBD1. Germline V gene sequence: CDR1 DFQATT, CDR2 SNEGSKA (reference sequence). Unmatched junction bases numbered 4, after V lost 3 bases and J lost 2 bases. This CDR3 is 14 amino acids long. CDR3: CSASIGQGAYEQYF. DNA for the CDR3: TGCAGTGCTAGTATCGGACAGGGGGCCTACGAGCAGTACTTC.

This clonotype was recorded many times. At one end the junction does not follow the germline gene, possibly because of a read error. The gene calls are TRBV5-6 and TRBJ2-7; 8 bases agree with TRBD1. The CDR3 consists of 14 residues. Per germline, CDR1 SGHDT and CDR2 YYEEEE. The CDR3 loop reads CASSLGQGANEQYF. The CDR3, as DNA: TGCGCCAGCAGCTTGGGGCAGGGGGCGAACGAGCAGTACTTC.

This chain links TRBV19 with TRBJ2-5; a weak D match, TRBD2 (6 bases). This CDR3 is 15 amino acids long. Germline CDR1 and CDR2: LNHDA and SQIVND (reference sequence). Trimming left V 3 bases short and J 2 bases short, with 13 bases between. The CDR3 DNA follows: TGTGCCAGTAGTATTTTGGGGGGAACTCAAGAGACCCAGTACTTC. Translating gives CASSILGGTQETQYF.

This clonotype was observed a few times. The chain employs TRBV5-5 and TRBJ2-5; possibly TRBD1 for D (5 bases). Germline CDR1 and CDR2: SGHKS and YYEKEE (reference sequence). V shed 2 bases and J shed 6 bases, with 14 bases lying between them. This CDR3 region has 14 residues. This CDR3 reads CASSLPGSTKTQYF. CDR3 sequence (DNA): TGTGCCAGCAGCTTACCAGGGTCCACTAAGACCCAGTACTTC.

The sample holds a few counts of this clonotype. The rearrangement uses TRBV7-8 and TRBJ1-1; D gene ambiguous. Per the germline V gene, CDR1 is SGHVS and CDR2 is FQNEAQ. V was shortened by 1 base and J by 1 base, with 10 bases between the two germline ends. The CDR3 runs to 15 residues. The CDR3 nucleotides are TGTGCCAGCAGCTTAGATTGGGCGGGGAACACTGAAGCTTTCTTT. This translates into CASSLDWAGNTEAFF.

The rearrangement joins TRBV9 to TRBJ1-1; no clear D. V was pared by 4 bases and J by 1 base, with 11 bases between. The CDR3 extends over 14 amino acids. From germline, CDR1 is SGDLS and CDR2 YYNGEE. This chain's CDR3 is CASSPHEGNTEAFF. Written as DNA, the CDR3 is TGTGCCAGCAGCCCCCACGAAGGGAACACTGAAGCTTTCTTT.

The chain carries TRBV5-1 and TRBJ1-1; 12 nucleotides agree with TRBD1. Germline V gene data show CDR1 as SGHRS and CDR2 as YFSETQ. With 4 bases clipped from V and 3 bases from J, the junction kept 10 bases outside the gene matches. The CDR3 has 17 amino acids. For the CDR3, the DNA is TGCGCCAGCAGCGGCGGGACAGGGGGCGAGAAGTACACTGAAGCTTTCTTT. Translating gives CASSGGTGGEKYTEAFF.

As to this clonotype: The germline gene is not matched at one end of the junction; a read error may be the cause. This chain connects TRBV2 to TRBJ2-1; D might be TRBD2 (6 bases). The CDR3 is 13 residues long. The germline gives CDR1 SNHLY, CDR2 FYNNEI. In nucleotides, the CDR3 is TGTGCCAGCGCCCGGGACTCCAACAATGAGCAGTTCTTC. Translating gives CASARDSNNEQFF.

This rearrangement joins TRBV2 to TRBJ2-3, with D unresolved. The CDR3 runs to 11 residues. Germline V gene data show CDR1 as SNHLY and CDR2 as FYNNEI. V lost 5 bases, J lost 6 bases, and 6 bases lay in between. CDR3 protein: CASSFRDTQYF. DNA of the CDR3: TGTGCCAGCAGTTTCAGGGATACGCAGTATTTT.

The chain links TRBV15 to TRBJ1-5, with a weak D call TRBD1 (5 bases). The CDR3 is made up of 15 amino acids. Germline loops: CDR1 LNHNV, CDR2 YYDKDF (reference sequence). Between the trimmed V and J ends, which lost 3 bases and 1 base, there was a span of 10 bases. In DNA form, the CDR3 reads TGTGCCACCAGCAGCCGGGGGTTCAGCAATCAGCCCCAGCATTTT. Amino acid sequence: CATSSRGFSNQPQHF.

The rearrangement uses TRBV2 and TRBJ2-3; 10 bases map to TRBD2. Germline CDR1 reads SNHLY; CDR2 reads FYNNEI. The CDR3 covers 13 residues. Unmatched junction bases numbered 5, after V lost 6 bases and J lost 8 bases. CDR3 region: CASRASGRGTQYF. DNA for the CDR3: TGTGCCAGCAGGGCTAGCGGGAGAGGTACGCAGTATTTT. The full variable domain, its missing parts supplied by reference TRBV2 and TRBJ2-3, is EPEVTQTPSHQVTQMGQEVILRCVPISNHLYFYWYRQILGQKVEFLVSFYNNEISEKSEIFDDQFSVERPDGSNFTLKIRSTKLEDSAMYFCASRASGRGTQYFGPGTRLTVL.

V usage is TRBV24-1 and J usage is TRBJ2-2; TRBD1 aligns across 9 bases. Germline values: CDR1 KGHDR, CDR2 SFDVKD. The length of the CDR3 is 15 residues. The V and J ends lost 4 bases and 5 bases, in that order; junction bases with no gene match: 4. Written as DNA, the CDR3 is TGTGCCACCAGTGAACCGGGACAGGGTACCGGGGAGCTGTTTTTT. As protein: CATSEPGQGTGELFF.

Comments on this clonotype: One junction end disagrees with the germline gene, perhaps due to a read error. The genes are TRBV15 and TRBJ2-1; TRBD2 aligns across 9 bases. In germline, CDR1 is LNHNV, CDR2 YYDKDF (reference sequence). The CDR3 sequence is 15 residues long. This chain's CDR3 is CATSRELAGSNEQFF. The CDR3, as DNA: TGTGCAACCAGCAGAGAGCTAGCGGGAAGTAATGAGCAGTTCTTC.

The gene calls are TRBV7-9 and TRBJ2-7; perhaps TRBD1 as D (6 bases). Germline V gene sequence: CDR1 SEHNR, CDR2 FQNEAQ (reference sequence). The length of the CDR3 is 14 residues. V was clipped by 2 bases and J by 5 bases, with 13 bases between them. In nucleotides, the CDR3 is TGTGCCAGCAGCTTAATCGTGGCAGGGGACGAGCAGTACTTC. This encodes CASSLIVAGDEQYF.